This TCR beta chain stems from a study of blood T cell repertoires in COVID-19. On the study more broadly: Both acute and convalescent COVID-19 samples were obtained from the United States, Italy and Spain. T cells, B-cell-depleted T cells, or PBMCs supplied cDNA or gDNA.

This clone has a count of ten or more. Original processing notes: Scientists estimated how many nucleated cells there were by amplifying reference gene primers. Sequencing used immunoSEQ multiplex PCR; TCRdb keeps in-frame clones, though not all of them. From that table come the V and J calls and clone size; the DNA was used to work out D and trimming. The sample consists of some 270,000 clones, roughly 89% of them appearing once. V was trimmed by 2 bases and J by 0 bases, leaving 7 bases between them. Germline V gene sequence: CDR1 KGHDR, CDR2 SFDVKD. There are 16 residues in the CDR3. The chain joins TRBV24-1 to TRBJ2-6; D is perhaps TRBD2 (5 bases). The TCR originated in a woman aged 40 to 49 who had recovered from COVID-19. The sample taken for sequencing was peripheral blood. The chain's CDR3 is CATSDSRGSGANVLTF. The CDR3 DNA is TGTGCCACCAGTGATTCCCGGGGCTCTGGGGCCAACGTCCTGACTTTC.